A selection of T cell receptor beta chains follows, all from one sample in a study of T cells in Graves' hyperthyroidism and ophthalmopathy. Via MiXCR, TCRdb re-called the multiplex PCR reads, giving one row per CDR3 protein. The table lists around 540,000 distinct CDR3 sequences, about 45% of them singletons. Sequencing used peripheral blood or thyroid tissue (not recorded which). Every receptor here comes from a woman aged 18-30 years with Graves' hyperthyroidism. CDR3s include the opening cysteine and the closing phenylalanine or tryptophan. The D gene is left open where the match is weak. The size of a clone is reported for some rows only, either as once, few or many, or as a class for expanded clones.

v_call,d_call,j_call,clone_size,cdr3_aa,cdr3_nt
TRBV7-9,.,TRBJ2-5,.,CASSLQTSIQETQYF,TGTGCCAGCAGCTTACAGACTAGTATCCAAGAGACCCAGTACTTC
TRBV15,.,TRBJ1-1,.,CATSRDRGSRGTGTEAFF,TGTGCCACCAGCAGAGATCGGGGTTCCCGCGGGACGGGTACTGAAGCTTTCTTT
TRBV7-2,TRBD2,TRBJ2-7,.,CASTQPSGRATSYEQYF,TGTGCCAGCACCCAACCTAGCGGGAGGGCCACCTCCTACGAGCAGTACTTC
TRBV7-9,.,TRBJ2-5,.,CASSPRADRRGSETQYF,TGTGCCAGCAGCCCCAGAGCGGACAGGCGGGGATCGGAGACCCAGTACTTC
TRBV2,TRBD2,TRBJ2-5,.,CASSATSGRTQYF,TGTGCCAGCAGCGCGACTAGCGGCCGGACCCAGTACTTC
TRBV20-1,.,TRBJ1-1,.,CSAGVTEAFF,TGCAGTGCCGGGGTCACTGAAGCTTTCTTT
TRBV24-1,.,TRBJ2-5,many,CATSDSWIQETQYF,TGTGCCACCAGTGACAGTTGGATCCAAGAGACCCAGTACTTC
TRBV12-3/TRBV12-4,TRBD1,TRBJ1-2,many,CASSDRAGYTF,TGTGCCAGCAGCGACAGGGCTGGCTACACCTTC
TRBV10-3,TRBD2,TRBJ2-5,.,CASRTYGTSGSETQYF,TGTGCCAGCAGAACTTACGGGACTAGCGGGAGTGAGACCCAGTACTTC
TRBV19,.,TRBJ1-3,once,CASTWGPAGNTIYF,TGTGCCAGTACCTGGGGGCCAGCTGGAAACACCATATATTTT
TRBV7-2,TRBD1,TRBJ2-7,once,CASSGGTGATYGQYF,TGTGCCAGCAGCGGAGGGACAGGGGCGACCTACGGGCAGTACTTC
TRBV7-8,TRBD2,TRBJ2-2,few,CASSAGLAVPGELFF,TGTGCCAGCAGCGCGGGACTAGCGGTTCCCGGGGAGCTGTTTTTT
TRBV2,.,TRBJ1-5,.,CASTVEGTNNQPQHF,TGTGCCAGCACCGTGGAGGGGACTAACAATCAGCCCCAGCATTTT
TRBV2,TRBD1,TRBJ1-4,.,CASSERGGRGEKLFF,TGTGCCAGCAGTGAAAGAGGGGGCAGGGGTGAAAAACTGTTTTTT
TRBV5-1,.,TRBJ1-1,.,CASTNPSSLNTEAFF,TGCGCCAGCACCAACCCGAGCAGCCTGAACACTGAAGCTTTCTTT
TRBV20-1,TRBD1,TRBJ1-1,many,CSASRQGTEAFF,TGCAGTGCCTCGCGACAGGGCACTGAAGCTTTCTTT